The sample holds a few counts of the clone carrying this T cell receptor beta chain. TCRdb called the 5' RACE reads again in MiXCR, with one record for every CDR3 protein. The table has under 800,000 distinct CDR3 sequences, 20% to 25% seen once. Germline assignment: CDR1 LGHNT and CDR2 FRNRAP. This CDR3 is built from 16 residues. V shed 5 bases and J shed 0 bases, with 15 bases lying between them. The entry originates in a study of identical twins. These data are also associated with another study on T cells expressing NK-cell markers.

Sequences were obtained from PBMCs. The chain uses TRBV12-5 and TRBJ2-3, with a tentative D call TRBD2 (6 bases). The sequence was collected from a woman between 18 and 29 years old in good health. The CDR3 DNA is TGTGCTAGTGGTCCCTCGCGGGGCATTAGCACAGATACGCAGTATTTT. Residues: CASGPSRGISTDTQYF.